The 20 T cell receptor beta chains listed next were all sequenced from one sample in a study of radiotherapy plus CTLA-4 blockade in lung cancer. Libraries were prepared by immunoSEQ multiplex PCR; TCRdb keeps only in-frame clonotypes and omits some of them. The data show around 37,000 clones, 72% seen once. This specimen was peripheral blood, taken from a patient treated with radiotherapy plus ipilimumab. The origin of the receptors is a human donor with non-small cell lung cancer who had stable disease on radiotherapy plus ipilimumab.

V usage is TRBV27 and J usage is TRBJ1-6; 9 positions match TRBD1. The germline V gene has CDR1 MNHEY and CDR2 SMNVEV (reference sequence). The CDR3 is made up of 18 amino acids. J was trimmed by 0 bases and V by 3 bases; bases with no gene match: 6. The DNA for the CDR3 is TGTGCCAGCAGTTTTCGCGGGACAGGGCACTCCTATAATTCACCCCTCCACTTT. It yields the protein CASSFRGTGHSYNSPLHF.

This clone was counted a few times. This chain joins TRBV5-1 and TRBJ2-7; tentative D call: TRBD2 (5 bases). V lost 0 bases, J lost 4 bases, and 14 bases lay in between. The CDR3 length is 15 residues. Per germline, CDR1 SGHRS and CDR2 YFSETQ. The CDR3 sequence: CASSLVAGGPYEQYF. The DNA of the CDR3 is TGCGCCAGCAGCTTGGTAGCTGGAGGTCCTTACGAGCAGTACTTC.

Regarding this clone: It is likely a read error: a sequence one base away is far more abundant. V usage is TRBV11-2 and J usage is TRBJ2-5; maybe TRBD1 (5 bases). The J call is uncertain, as TRBJ2-7 better fits the DNA end. This CDR3 spans 12 amino acids. The germline CDR1 and CDR2 sequences are SGHAT and FQNNGV. The DNA of the CDR3 is TGTGCCAGCAGCAAAACAGGCTACGAGCAGTACTTC. This translates into CASSKTGYEQYF.

In this sample, this clone turned up a few times. The chain uses TRBV2 and TRBJ1-1; possibly TRBD1 for D (6 bases). With 6 bases removed from V and 0 bases from J, the gap between germline ends came to 14 bases. Looked up from germline, CDR1 is SNHLY and CDR2 is FYNNEI. The CDR3 loop spans 15 amino acids. The CDR3 is CASSNKQGMNTEAFF. The CDR3 region has the DNA TGTGCCAGCAGCAACAAGCAGGGGATGAACACTGAAGCTTTCTTT.

This rearrangement joins TRBV7-9 to TRBJ1-5, with TRBD1 matching over 8 bases. V gave up 5 bases and J gave up 2 bases; unmatched junction bases: 5. There are 15 residues in the CDR3. Germline CDR1 reads SEHNR; CDR2 reads FQNEAQ (reference sequence). Written as DNA, the CDR3 is TGTGCCAGCAGCACCCAGGGGGCGGGCAATCAGCCCCAGCATTTT. It is translated as CASSTQGAGNQPQHF.

The rearrangement uses TRBV14 and TRBJ2-1; 7 bases are shared with TRBD1. The CDR3 is made up of 16 amino acids. The V and J ends lost 3 bases and 2 bases, in that order; junction bases with no gene match: 7. Per germline, CDR1 SGHDN and CDR2 FVKESK. The CDR3 protein is CASSQALDRTYNEQFF. CDR3 DNA: TGTGCCAGCAGCCAGGCCCTGGACAGGACCTACAATGAGCAGTTCTTC.

The chain has TRBV29-1 and TRBJ1-6; D call uncertain. V dropped 4 bases and J dropped 4 bases, with 8 bases sitting between them. Germline assignment: CDR1 SQVTM and CDR2 ANQGSEA. This CDR3 has 13 residues. The CDR3 nucleotides are TGCAGCGTTGGCGAACAGTATAATTCACCCCTCCACTTT. Protein product: CSVGEQYNSPLHF.

CDR3 sequence: CASSSRQGRSSGANVLTF. CDR3 DNA sequence: TGTGCCAGCAGCTCACGACAGGGGAGGAGCTCTGGGGCCAACGTCCTGACTTTC. The chain joins TRBV7-8 to TRBJ2-6; 8 bases fit TRBD1. Germline CDR1 and CDR2: SGHVS and FQNEAQ. This CDR3 contains 18 residues. J was trimmed by 0 bases and V by 4 bases; bases with no gene match: 8.

This clone was recorded only once. The genes are TRBV7-9 and TRBJ2-5, with D perhaps TRBD2 (6 bases). The V gene lost 2 bases and the J gene lost 3 bases, with 7 bases spanning the gap. Germline CDR1 is SEHNR and CDR2 is FQNEAQ (reference sequence). The CDR3 consists of 13 residues. The CDR3 region is CASSLWGEETQYF. CDR3 in DNA: TGTGCCAGCAGCTTATGGGGGGAAGAGACCCAGTACTTC.

The chain employs TRBV5-1 and TRBJ2-7; unclear D gene. V was clipped by 3 bases and J by 3 bases, with 16 bases between them. There are 15 residues in the CDR3. Germline-derived CDR1 and CDR2 are SGHRS and YFSETQ. The CDR3: CASSSNPTAVYEQYF. The CDR3 DNA is TGCGCCAGCAGCTCGAACCCCACAGCAGTCTACGAGCAGTACTTC.

CDR3 coding DNA: TGTGCCTGGAGTGTACGAAGGGCAGGGTCTAACTATGGCTACACCTTC. Amino acids: CAWSVRRAGSNYGYTF. The chain joins TRBV30 to TRBJ1-2; possible D gene TRBD1, 5 bases. From germline, CDR1 is GTSNPN and CDR2 SVGIG (reference sequence). The CDR3 has 16 amino acids. The germline V and J ends were trimmed by 0 bases and 0 bases, with 14 bases remaining between them.

The count of this clone is one. The V gene is TRBV6-1, the J gene TRBJ2-7; 7 nucleotides match TRBD1. V was clipped by 4 bases and J by 4 bases; unmatched bases: 10. Germline values: CDR1 MNHNS, CDR2 SASEGT. The CDR3 runs to 15 residues. The CDR3 is CASSVTGTARYEQYF. The CDR3 DNA reads as TGTGCCAGCAGTGTAACCGGGACAGCGCGTTACGAGCAGTACTTC.

The genes are TRBV21-1 and TRBJ1-5; TRBD1 reflects the table's D call only, with no check against the DNA. TRBV21-1 counts as a pseudogene. The CDR3 sequence is 15 residues long. Here the CDR3 reads CASSKQGQVNQPQHF. The CDR3 nucleotides read TGTGCCAGCAGCAAACAGGGACAGGTTAATCAGCCCCAGCATTTT.

The chain joins TRBV11-2 to TRBJ1-1; D not certain. The V end lost 4 bases, the J end lost 5 bases, and 11 bases lay between the germline ends. The CDR3 is 13 amino acids. Looked up from germline, CDR1 is SGHAT and CDR2 is FQNNGV. The CDR3 DNA follows: TGTGCCAGCAGCTGGAGGAGGGATACTGAAGCTTTCTTT. This sequence encodes CASSWRRDTEAFF.

This clone was observed a handful of times. The rearrangement links TRBV7-9 to TRBJ1-6, with no clear D. Per the germline V gene, CDR1 is SEHNR and CDR2 is FQNEAQ (reference sequence). This CDR3 region has 12 residues. Trimming cost V 3 bases and J 8 bases, with 5 bases left between them. The CDR3 DNA is TGTGCCAGCAGCTTCGGGGATTCACCCCTCCACTTT. Translation: CASSFGDSPLHF.

The chain links TRBV5-1 to TRBJ2-5; a weak D match, TRBD1 (6 bases). The germline V gene has CDR1 SGHRS and CDR2 YFSETQ. Trimming left V 0 bases short and J 7 bases short, with 13 bases between. This CDR3 comprises 14 residues. The CDR3 DNA reads as TGCGCCAGCAGCTTGGGGACAGACCAGGGGACCCAGTACTTC. This translates into CASSLGTDQGTQYF. The whole variable domain, remainder taken from reference TRBV5-1 and TRBJ2-5, is KAGVTQTPRYLIKTRGQQVTLSCSPISGHRSVSWYQQTPGQGLQFLFEYFSETQRNKGNFPGRFSGRQFSNSRSEMNVSTLELGDSALYLCASSLGTDQGTQYFGPGTRLLVL.

The V and J genes are TRBV6-6 and TRBJ1-1; D not resolved. The germline CDR1 and CDR2 sequences are MNHNY and SVGAGI (reference sequence). The CDR3 has 14 amino acids. V lost 6 bases and J 7 bases, leaving 18 bases between the germline ends. Written as DNA, the CDR3 is TGTGCCAGCAGACCCCGACTCGAGGGTGGTGAAGCTTTCTTT. As protein: CASRPRLEGGEAFF.

CDR3 in DNA: TGTGCCAGTAGTATCCTCCGGACAGGGGAAACTGAAGCTTTCTTT. It encodes CASSILRTGETEAFF. The chain combines TRBV19 with TRBJ1-1; TRBD1 agrees at 9 bases. CDR3 size: 15 residues. Germline assignment: CDR1 LNHDA and CDR2 SQIVND (reference sequence). After removal of 3 bases from V and 5 bases from J, the junction contained 7 bases not matched to a gene.

The chain has TRBV5-1 and TRBJ2-7, with a tentative D call TRBD1 (6 bases). This CDR3 region has 12 residues. Germline V gene data show CDR1 as SGHRS and CDR2 as YFSETQ. V was shortened by 1 base and J by 7 bases, with 9 bases between the two germline ends. CDR3 in amino acids: CASSLQGREQYF. As DNA, the CDR3 is TGCGCCAGCAGCTTGCAGGGGCGTGAGCAGTACTTC.

This chain connects TRBV11-1 to TRBJ2-2; TRBD2 might be the D (6 bases). The ends were cut back, 2 bases at V and 1 base at J, with 11 bases in the middle. The CDR3 extends over 16 amino acids. CDR1 is SGHAT and CDR2 is FQDESV in the germline V gene (reference sequence). The CDR3 loop reads CASSLSGGLNTGELFF. The CDR3 DNA sequence: TGTGCCAGCAGCTTATCTGGGGGACTGAACACCGGGGAGCTGTTTTTT. The whole variable domain, remainder taken from reference TRBV11-1 and TRBJ2-2, is EAEVAQSPRYKITEKSQAVAFWCDPISGHATLYWYRQILGQGPELLVQFQDESVVDDSQLPKDRFSAERLKGVDSTLKIQPAELGDSAMYLCASSLSGGLNTGELFFGEGSRLTVL.